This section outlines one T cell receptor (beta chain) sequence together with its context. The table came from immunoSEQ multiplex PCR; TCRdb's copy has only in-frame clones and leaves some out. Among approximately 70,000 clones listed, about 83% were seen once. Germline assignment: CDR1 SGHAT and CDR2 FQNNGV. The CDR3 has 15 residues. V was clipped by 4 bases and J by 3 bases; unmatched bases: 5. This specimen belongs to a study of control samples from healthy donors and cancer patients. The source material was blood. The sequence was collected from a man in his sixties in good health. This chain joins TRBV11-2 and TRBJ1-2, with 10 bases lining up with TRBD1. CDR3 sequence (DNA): TGTGCCAGCAGCTCCGTCGGGACAGGGGACTATGGCTACACCTTC. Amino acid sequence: CASSSVGTGDYGYTF.